These T cell receptor beta chains were read from a single sample in a study of blood T cell repertoires in COVID-19. Measured with immunoSEQ multiplex PCR; TCRdb has only the in-frame clones, and not every one. The sample yields around 250,000 clones, just over 85% seen once. Sample: peripheral blood. All receptors derive from a man younger than 40 who had recovered from COVID-19. Both conserved end residues are part of each CDR3.

length	V	J	CDR3
14	TRBV10-3	TRBJ2-7	CAIKEGTGWYEQYF
14	TRBV19	TRBJ2-3	CATNSGGSTDTQYF
16	TRBV18	TRBJ2-3	CASPGTSGPPTDTQYF
15	TRBV2	TRBJ1-4	CASRYLEATNEKLFF
14	TRBV19	TRBJ1-4	CASSADRGREKLFF
15	TRBV6-5	TRBJ1-3	CASTPDTGWGNTIYF
13	TRBV9	TRBJ2-7	CASSSTTVKEQYF
15	TRBV5-1	TRBJ2-5	CASSAAPGYQETQYF
16	TRBV19	TRBJ2-2	CASSIWGQSPKGELFF
12	TRBV12-5	TRBJ2-2	CASGLQPGELFF
14	TRBV7-2	TRBJ2-3	CASSLRRGGDTQYF
16	TRBV12-5	TRBJ1-6	CASGLGKDRDNSPLHF
14	TRBV6-2/TRBV6-3	TRBJ1-2	CASSYSVTGDGYTF
16	TRBV5-1	TRBJ2-2	CASSLGRNGITGELFF
15	TRBV6-5	TRBJ1-1	CASSYSGAAAAEAFF
13	TRBV13	TRBJ2-2	CASSWAGTGELFF
14	TRBV5-1	TRBJ1-6	CASSLVAEHSPLHF
15	TRBV29-1	TRBJ1-1	CSVENRRSLNTEAFF
16	TRBV7-6	TRBJ1-1	CASVTPDRGVNTEAFF
12	TRBV6-5	TRBJ1-2	CASRPWPGDYTF
16	TRBV4-3	TRBJ2-1	CASSPHEGETHNEQFF
12	TRBV11-1	TRBJ2-3	CASSLAPGTQYF
17	TRBV3-1/TRBV3-2	TRBJ1-4	CASSQDQGQGDLGKLFF
16	TRBV6-1	TRBJ1-2	CASREGRDGLGQGYTF
14	TRBV2	TRBJ1-6	CASFEDRGNSPLHF
15	TRBV10-2	TRBJ2-1	CASSYLAGGLNEQFF
16	TRBV1	TRBJ1-3	CTSSHPGQGRGNTIYF
16	TRBV7-2	TRBJ2-3	CASSLWSGQGTDTQYF
12	TRBV20-1	TRBJ1-1	CSASWQNTEAFF
14	TRBV6-5	TRBJ2-3	CASSLSGGADTQYF
11	TRBV29-1	TRBJ1-1	CSAEAFTEAFF
13	TRBV19	TRBJ1-2	CASSIGQAYGYTF
15	TRBV29-1	TRBJ2-2	CSAVGLAGTTGELFF
12	TRBV5-1	TRBJ1-2	CASRPGGDGYTF
15	TRBV5-5	TRBJ1-2	CASSLAWDTNYGYTF
12	TRBV7-9	TRBJ1-1	CASSFGWTEAFF
15	TRBV9	TRBJ1-4	CASSAPGQPGEKLFF
16	TRBV18	TRBJ1-1	CASSPRPPRGQTEAFF
15	TRBV27	TRBJ1-5	CASSLSWGPHQPQHF
15	TRBV7-8	TRBJ2-2	CASSLMRTSTGELFF
13	TRBV10-3	TRBJ1-2	CAIRGQGADGYTF
14	TRBV5-1	TRBJ2-7	CASSPGTGTYEQYF
15	TRBV6-5	TRBJ1-6	CASSPQAPSHSPLHF
16	TRBV7-6	TRBJ2-2	CASSLGQNRYTGELFF
12	TRBV12-5	TRBJ2-3	CASAGGPDTQYF
15	TRBV30	TRBJ1-6	CAWDPGADSGSPLHF
12	TRBV15	TRBJ1-1	CATSSTGHRAFF
16	TRBV15	TRBJ2-2	CATSRDEGANTGELFF
12	TRBV2	TRBJ2-7	CASNRLAREQYF
14	TRBV18	TRBJ2-7	CASSTSGTLNEQYF
17	TRBV3-1/TRBV3-2	TRBJ2-5	CASSQDVARGATETQYF
12	TRBV28	TRBJ1-1	CASSSTYTEAFF
16	TRBV4-2	TRBJ1-5	CASSQPQGPGNQPQHF
17	TRBV19	TRBJ1-5	CASSIAPLPRGNQPQHF
13	TRBV13	TRBJ2-7	CASSGTSSYEQYF
16	TRBV5-4	TRBJ2-3	CASRASGGSGPDTQYF